This is a list of T cell receptor beta chains from one sample in a study of cytomegalovirus exposure and HLA in healthy donors. Clones were sequenced by immunoSEQ multiplex PCR, and TCRdb holds only the in-frame ones, with some missing. The sample contains roughly 150,000 clones, roughly 65% of which appear only once. The sequenced sample was PBMCs. These receptors all come from a man between 18 and 35 years old in good health and CMV-seropositive. CDR3s include the opening cysteine and the closing phenylalanine or tryptophan. Fields, in order: D gene, clone size, V gene, J gene, CDR3 protein, CDR3 DNA. D genes are given only for firm matches. Size is omitted from some rows. Given values are once, few, many or a class for expanded clones.

d_call: NA; clone_size: NA; v_call: TRBV9; j_call: TRBJ2-2; cdr3_aa: CASSSIRDGYGELFF; cdr3_nt: TGTGCCAGCAGCTCCATCAGGGATGGGTATGGGGAGCTGTTTTTT
d_call: TRBD1; clone_size: NA; v_call: TRBV7-9; j_call: TRBJ1-1; cdr3_aa: CASSLFPAGGPEAFF; cdr3_nt: TGTGCCAGCAGCTTATTCCCAGCAGGGGGGCCTGAAGCTTTCTTT
d_call: NA; clone_size: NA; v_call: TRBV5-6; j_call: TRBJ1-2; cdr3_aa: CASLLQGTPNYGYTF; cdr3_nt: TGTGCCAGCCTTCTGCAGGGGACCCCCAACTATGGCTACACCTTC
d_call: NA; clone_size: NA; v_call: TRBV7-8; j_call: TRBJ1-5; cdr3_aa: CASSLGDGWGNQPQHF; cdr3_nt: TGTGCCAGCAGCTTAGGTGACGGGTGGGGCAATCAGCCCCAGCATTTT
d_call: NA; clone_size: NA; v_call: TRBV5-6; j_call: TRBJ1-4; cdr3_aa: CASSLERREKLFF; cdr3_nt: TGTGCCAGCAGCTTGGAGAGGCGAGAAAAACTGTTTTTT
d_call: NA; clone_size: NA; v_call: TRBV4-2; j_call: TRBJ2-6; cdr3_aa: CASSPERYPSSGANVLTF; cdr3_nt: TGTGCCAGCAGCCCGGAGAGGTATCCTAGCTCTGGGGCCAACGTCCTGACTTTC
d_call: NA; clone_size: NA; v_call: TRBV7-2; j_call: TRBJ1-6; cdr3_aa: CASSLDYSPLHF; cdr3_nt: TGTGCCAGCAGCTTAGACTATTCACCCCTCCACTTT
d_call: NA; clone_size: NA; v_call: TRBV4-2; j_call: TRBJ1-6; cdr3_aa: CASSQERAGSPLHF; cdr3_nt: TGTGCCAGCAGCCAAGAGAGAGCGGGCTCACCCCTCCACTTT
d_call: NA; clone_size: few; v_call: TRBV27; j_call: TRBJ2-2; cdr3_aa: CASSLRTGELFF; cdr3_nt: TGTGCCAGCAGTTTGAGGACCGGGGAGCTGTTTTTT
d_call: NA; clone_size: NA; v_call: TRBV7-9; j_call: TRBJ2-3; cdr3_aa: CASSWAWDTQYF; cdr3_nt: TGTGCCAGCAGCTGGGCTTGGGATACGCAGTATTTT
d_call: NA; clone_size: NA; v_call: TRBV9; j_call: TRBJ2-2; cdr3_aa: CASSASGSTNTGELFF; cdr3_nt: TGTGCCAGCAGCGCGAGTGGTTCCACCAACACCGGGGAGCTGTTTTTT
d_call: TRBD1; clone_size: NA; v_call: TRBV30; j_call: TRBJ1-5; cdr3_aa: CAWSSRTGGNQPQHF; cdr3_nt: TGTGCCTGGAGTTCCAGGACAGGGGGCAATCAGCCCCAGCATTTT
d_call: TRBD1; clone_size: once; v_call: TRBV30; j_call: TRBJ1-4; cdr3_aa: CALEGTGKEKLFF; cdr3_nt: TGTGCCTTAGAGGGGACAGGGAAAGAAAAACTGTTTTTT
d_call: NA; clone_size: NA; v_call: TRBV28; j_call: TRBJ1-1; cdr3_aa: CASSKETGLEAFF; cdr3_nt: TGTGCCAGCAGTAAGGAGACAGGCCTTGAAGCTTTCTTT
d_call: TRBD2; clone_size: NA; v_call: TRBV13; j_call: TRBJ2-1; cdr3_aa: CASSFFLAGAYNEQFF; cdr3_nt: TGTGCCAGCAGCTTTTTCCTAGCGGGAGCTTACAATGAGCAGTTCTTC
d_call: NA; clone_size: once; v_call: TRBV15; j_call: TRBJ2-3; cdr3_aa: CATSSSWQTIDTDTQYF; cdr3_nt: TGTGCCACCAGCAGTTCATGGCAGACTATAGACACAGATACGCAGTATTTT
d_call: NA; clone_size: NA; v_call: TRBV6-5; j_call: TRBJ1-1; cdr3_aa: CASTKAGNTEAFF; cdr3_nt: TGTGCCAGCACCAAGGCAGGGAACACTGAAGCTTTCTTT
d_call: TRBD1; clone_size: NA; v_call: TRBV10-3; j_call: TRBJ1-5; cdr3_aa: CAIAGTENSNQPQHF; cdr3_nt: TGTGCCATCGCAGGGACAGAGAATAGCAATCAGCCCCAGCATTTT
d_call: TRBD2; clone_size: NA; v_call: TRBV5-1; j_call: TRBJ2-5; cdr3_aa: CASSLVGLAGAAETQYF; cdr3_nt: TGCGCCAGCAGCTTGGTGGGACTAGCGGGAGCGGCGGAGACCCAGTACTTC
d_call: NA; clone_size: NA; v_call: TRBV7-9; j_call: TRBJ2-5; cdr3_aa: CASSEQLRGTRRTQYF; cdr3_nt: TGTGCCAGCAGTGAACAACTCCGCGGTACGAGGAGAACCCAGTACTTC
d_call: NA; clone_size: few; v_call: TRBV9; j_call: TRBJ1-2; cdr3_aa: CASSVGSGQPYGYTF; cdr3_nt: TGTGCCAGCAGCGTAGGTTCCGGACAGCCTTATGGCTACACCTTC
d_call: NA; clone_size: NA; v_call: TRBV7-9; j_call: TRBJ2-3; cdr3_aa: CASSPDTQYF; cdr3_nt: TGTGCCAGCAGCCCGGATACGCAGTATTTT
d_call: NA; clone_size: NA; v_call: TRBV11-1; j_call: TRBJ2-3; cdr3_aa: CASSLTVSTDTQYF; cdr3_nt: TGTGCCAGCAGCTTGACAGTAAGCACAGATACGCAGTATTTT
d_call: TRBD1; clone_size: NA; v_call: TRBV7-2; j_call: TRBJ1-5; cdr3_aa: CASSGTGGQNSNQPQHF; cdr3_nt: TGTGCCAGCAGCGGGACAGGGGGCCAAAATAGCAATCAGCCCCAGCATTTT
d_call: NA; clone_size: NA; v_call: TRBV6-5; j_call: TRBJ2-3; cdr3_aa: CASSYSIRVSTDTQYF; cdr3_nt: TGTGCCAGCAGTTACTCGATTCGGGTTAGCACAGATACGCAGTATTTT
d_call: TRBD1; clone_size: few; v_call: TRBV5-6; j_call: TRBJ1-4; cdr3_aa: CASSSRDRAKLFF; cdr3_nt: TGTGCCAGCAGCTCCCGGGACAGGGCAAAACTGTTTTTT
d_call: TRBD2; clone_size: NA; v_call: TRBV19; j_call: TRBJ2-3; cdr3_aa: CASSTLAGVPDTQYF; cdr3_nt: TGTGCCAGTAGTACGCTAGCGGGAGTTCCAGATACGCAGTATTTT
d_call: NA; clone_size: NA; v_call: TRBV18; j_call: TRBJ1-2; cdr3_aa: CASSPPLSGQIYGYTF; cdr3_nt: TGTGCCAGCTCACCACCACTTTCCGGACAGATCTATGGCTACACCTTC
d_call: TRBD1; clone_size: NA; v_call: TRBV5-1; j_call: TRBJ1-6; cdr3_aa: CASSLEGTGEDSPLHF; cdr3_nt: TGCGCCAGCAGCTTGGAAGGGACAGGGGAAGATTCACCCCTCCACTTT
d_call: TRBD2; clone_size: NA; v_call: TRBV6-1; j_call: TRBJ2-3; cdr3_aa: CASSVAGGPQDTQYF; cdr3_nt: TGTGCCAGCAGTGTTGCGGGGGGGCCCCAAGATACGCAGTATTTT
d_call: TRBD1; clone_size: NA; v_call: TRBV9; j_call: TRBJ1-1; cdr3_aa: CASSGRQGGGEAFF; cdr3_nt: TGTGCCAGCAGCGGCAGACAGGGCGGAGGTGAAGCTTTCTTT
d_call: TRBD1; clone_size: NA; v_call: TRBV7-2; j_call: TRBJ2-5; cdr3_aa: CASSVDRAGETQYF; cdr3_nt: TGTGCCAGCAGCGTCGACAGGGCGGGAGAGACCCAGTACTTC
d_call: TRBD1; clone_size: NA; v_call: TRBV10-3; j_call: TRBJ1-2; cdr3_aa: CAISESTGKSYGYTF; cdr3_nt: TGTGCCATCAGTGAGTCGACAGGGAAGTCGTATGGCTACACCTTC
d_call: NA; clone_size: NA; v_call: TRBV7-2; j_call: TRBJ1-2; cdr3_aa: CASSPKQGGGYTF; cdr3_nt: TGTGCCAGCAGCCCAAAGCAGGGTGGCGGCTACACCTTC
d_call: TRBD2; clone_size: NA; v_call: TRBV4-2; j_call: TRBJ2-3; cdr3_aa: CASSQRGGERTDTQYF; cdr3_nt: TGTGCCAGCAGCCAACGCGGGGGGGAACGCACAGATACGCAGTATTTT
d_call: NA; clone_size: NA; v_call: TRBV5-6; j_call: TRBJ2-3; cdr3_aa: CASSLGTDLGTDTQYF; cdr3_nt: TGTGCCAGCAGCTTGGGGACAGATCTCGGTACAGATACGCAGTATTTT
d_call: TRBD1; clone_size: NA; v_call: TRBV19; j_call: TRBJ1-1; cdr3_aa: CASDRGDTEAFF; cdr3_nt: TGTGCCAGTGACAGGGGGGACACTGAAGCTTTCTTT
d_call: NA; clone_size: NA; v_call: TRBV10-3; j_call: TRBJ2-6; cdr3_aa: CATTGTPVSGANVLTF; cdr3_nt: TGTGCCACTACCGGGACTCCGGTTTCTGGGGCCAACGTCCTGACTTTC
d_call: NA; clone_size: NA; v_call: TRBV11-3; j_call: TRBJ1-2; cdr3_aa: CASGSRANYGYTF; cdr3_nt: TGTGCCAGCGGTTCCAGGGCAAACTATGGCTACACCTTC
d_call: TRBD2; clone_size: NA; v_call: TRBV11-3; j_call: TRBJ2-1; cdr3_aa: CASSLRGLAGDEQFF; cdr3_nt: TGTGCCAGCAGCTTACGAGGACTAGCGGGAGATGAGCAGTTCTTC
d_call: TRBD2; clone_size: NA; v_call: TRBV4-1; j_call: TRBJ2-1; cdr3_aa: CASSKPGLRNEQFF; cdr3_nt: TGCGCCAGCAGCAAGCCGGGACTAAGGAATGAGCAGTTCTTC
d_call: TRBD2; clone_size: NA; v_call: TRBV6-5; j_call: TRBJ2-1; cdr3_aa: CASMLAGGPWNEQFF; cdr3_nt: TGTGCCAGCATGTTAGCGGGAGGCCCCTGGAATGAGCAGTTCTTC
d_call: TRBD1; clone_size: NA; v_call: TRBV6-5; j_call: TRBJ2-5; cdr3_aa: CASSVTGPQETQYF; cdr3_nt: TGTGCCAGCAGCGTGACAGGGCCCCAAGAGACCCAGTACTTC
d_call: NA; clone_size: NA; v_call: TRBV18; j_call: TRBJ2-1; cdr3_aa: CASSPDTRNEQFF; cdr3_nt: TGTGCCAGCTCACCTGACACTCGTAATGAGCAGTTCTTC
d_call: NA; clone_size: NA; v_call: TRBV11-2; j_call: TRBJ1-2; cdr3_aa: CASSLEQINYGYTF; cdr3_nt: TGTGCCAGCAGCTTAGAACAGATTAACTATGGCTACACCTTC
d_call: NA; clone_size: few; v_call: TRBV7-9; j_call: TRBJ2-3; cdr3_aa: CASSLVGQKHTDTQYF; cdr3_nt: TGTGCCAGCAGCTTAGTAGGACAGAAACACACAGATACGCAGTATTTT
d_call: NA; clone_size: NA; v_call: TRBV4-1; j_call: TRBJ1-2; cdr3_aa: CASSQDTSGGYGYTF; cdr3_nt: TGCGCCAGCAGCCAAGACACTAGCGGGGGGTATGGCTACACCTTC
d_call: TRBD1; clone_size: NA; v_call: TRBV19; j_call: TRBJ1-2; cdr3_aa: CASTPFGQDGRYGYTF; cdr3_nt: TGTGCCAGTACCCCCTTCGGACAGGACGGACGCTATGGCTACACCTTC
d_call: TRBD1; clone_size: NA; v_call: TRBV11-3; j_call: TRBJ1-3; cdr3_aa: CASSPRTGPSSGNTIYF; cdr3_nt: TGTGCCAGCAGCCCTCGGACAGGGCCTAGCTCTGGAAACACCATATATTTT
d_call: TRBD1; clone_size: NA; v_call: TRBV9; j_call: TRBJ1-1; cdr3_aa: CASSVVPGTGDTEAFF; cdr3_nt: TGTGCCAGCAGCGTAGTCCCGGGGACAGGGGACACTGAAGCTTTCTTT
d_call: NA; clone_size: NA; v_call: TRBV9; j_call: TRBJ2-5; cdr3_aa: CASNIGGGKGPSQETQYF; cdr3_nt: TGTGCCAGCAACATAGGAGGAGGAAAGGGCCCTTCCCAAGAGACCCAGTACTTC
d_call: TRBD2; clone_size: NA; v_call: TRBV9; j_call: TRBJ2-3; cdr3_aa: CASSPRLAGTDTQYF; cdr3_nt: TGTGCCAGCAGCCCCCGACTAGCGGGAACAGATACGCAGTATTTT
d_call: NA; clone_size: once; v_call: TRBV7-2; j_call: TRBJ1-1; cdr3_aa: CASSPDRLNTEAFF; cdr3_nt: TGTGCCAGCAGCCCCGACAGGCTGAACACTGAAGCTTTCTTT
d_call: TRBD2; clone_size: NA; v_call: TRBV5-4; j_call: TRBJ2-5; cdr3_aa: CASSLGGGSGGRETQYF; cdr3_nt: TGTGCCAGCAGCCTCGGTGGGGGTAGCGGGGGGCGGGAGACCCAGTACTTC
d_call: TRBD1; clone_size: few; v_call: TRBV25-1; j_call: TRBJ1-2; cdr3_aa: CASAPGTGGYGYTF; cdr3_nt: TGTGCCAGCGCTCCCGGGACAGGGGGCTATGGCTACACCTTC
d_call: NA; clone_size: few; v_call: TRBV5-1; j_call: TRBJ2-1; cdr3_aa: CASSPTSLYEQFF; cdr3_nt: TGCGCCAGCAGCCCGACTAGTCTCTATGAGCAGTTCTTC
d_call: NA; clone_size: NA; v_call: TRBV19; j_call: TRBJ1-1; cdr3_aa: CASSAAYRKNTEAFF; cdr3_nt: TGTGCCAGTAGTGCTGCGTACAGAAAGAACACTGAAGCTTTCTTT
d_call: TRBD1; clone_size: NA; v_call: TRBV19; j_call: TRBJ1-1; cdr3_aa: CASTRDSNTEAFF; cdr3_nt: TGTGCCAGTACCAGGGACAGCAACACTGAAGCTTTCTTT